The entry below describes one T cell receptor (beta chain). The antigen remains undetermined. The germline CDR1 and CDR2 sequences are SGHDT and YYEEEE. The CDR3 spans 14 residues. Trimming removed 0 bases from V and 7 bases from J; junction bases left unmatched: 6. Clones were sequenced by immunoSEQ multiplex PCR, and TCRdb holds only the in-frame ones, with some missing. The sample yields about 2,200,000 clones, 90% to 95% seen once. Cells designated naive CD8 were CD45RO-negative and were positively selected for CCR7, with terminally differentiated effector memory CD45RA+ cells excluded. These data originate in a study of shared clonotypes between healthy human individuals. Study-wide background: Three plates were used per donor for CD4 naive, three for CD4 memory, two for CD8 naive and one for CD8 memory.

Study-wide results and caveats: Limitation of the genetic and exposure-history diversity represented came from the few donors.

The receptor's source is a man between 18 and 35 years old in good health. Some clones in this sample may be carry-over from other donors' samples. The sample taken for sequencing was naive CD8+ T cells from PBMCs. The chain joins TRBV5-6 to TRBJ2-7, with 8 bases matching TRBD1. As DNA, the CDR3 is TGTGCCAGCAGCTTGGGGCAGGGGGCGCGAGAGCAGTACTTC. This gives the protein CASSLGQGAREQYF.